The present TCR beta chain was sequenced within a study of T cell changes during pregnancy in multiple sclerosis. TCRdb's table, derived via immunoSEQ multiplex PCR, lists solely in-frame clones and lacks some. This sample yields about 67,000 clones, of which 90% are seen a single time; around 1.6% belongs to the top ten. This clone was seen a few times. V was clipped by 1 base and J by 8 bases, with 14 bases between them. The CDR3 length is 14 residues. The germline gives CDR1 LGHNA, CDR2 YNFKEQ. The J gene is TRBJ1-2, the V gene TRBV4-2, with a possible D match to TRBD1 (6 bases). This sequence was found in a female donor with multiple sclerosis, enrolled in a pregnancy study. The sample consisted of peripheral blood, taken in the third trimester of pregnancy. CDR3 nucleotide sequence: TGTGCCAGCAGCCAAGTTGGGGGGGGCGGCGGCTACACCTTC. Its translation is CASSQVGGGGGYTF.